This TCR beta chain was sequenced for a study of blood T cells in healthy people across ages (dated by TCRdb to the mid-2010s). Turning to the overall study: In model experiments, template switching captured roughly one uniquely barcoded TCR beta cDNA molecule for every two T cells. The study measured age-related changes in TCR beta repertoire diversity using deep sequencing normalized with unique cDNA molecular identifiers. The donors were split into four age groups: young (average 16 years), middle-aged (around 37), aged (approximately 59) and long-lived (roughly 77). Two additional independent replicas of 1 million unique cDNA reads from the same blood draw were analyzed for two donors (one aged 18 to 29 and one aged 80 or older).

Counted from cysteine to phenylalanine, this CDR3 has 12 amino acids. Kept here is only the CDR3 DNA, which spans 36 bases and is read in frame from base 1. CDR1 SGHRS and CDR2 YFSETQ are derived from the germline V gene. V ends up 6 bases short and J 5 bases short, with an unmatched junction base count of 4. The roughly 39 donors, aged roughly 6 to 95 years, were systemically healthy Caucasian individuals from Russia. Around 10 milliliters of peripheral blood were collected from each donor into EDTA-treated Vacutainer tubes. PBMCs were isolated by Ficoll-Paque density-gradient centrifugation, with at least 7 million obtained per sample. Trizol reagent was used to extract total RNA from the PBMCs, yielding at least 6 micrograms per sample. Naive CD45RAhigh/CD27high T cell percentages were measured by flow cytometry on a PBMC aliquot from every donor. What the work shows at the level of the full study, not this receptor alone: Observed TCR beta diversity per million T cells fell roughly linearly with age, and a significant reduction was already apparent by age roughly 41. The long-lived group showed more naive CD4+ T cells, fewer expanded clones and increased TCR diversity than the aged group, suggesting age selection. Estimates of total diversity from one million sequenced T cells were regarded as lower bounds and underestimates. Since profiling was done on bulk unsorted PBMCs, naive and antigen-experienced compartments could not be conclusively compared. Because donor CMV infection status was unknown, age-related changes in expanded clonotypes were potentially confounded. The percentage of naive T cells measured by flow cytometry correlated strongly with observed TCR beta diversity.

Receptor libraries were prepared by 5' RACE. These reads were obtained on an Illumina HiSeq 2500. The second PCR ran for about 6 to 12 cycles and used a J-beta primer mix along with a sample-barcoded 5' primer. Each TCR beta cDNA molecule received a unique molecular identifier from a template-switch 5' adaptor carrying 12 random nucleotides. At least 3 million CDR3-containing paired-end reads were obtained from each sample. All of the RNA was converted into first-strand cDNA using the Mint cDNA synthesis kit, with a TRBC-specific oligonucleotide serving as the primer. Following uracil-DNA glycosylase treatment, a first 18-cycle PCR with universal primers M1SS and BC2_uni_R was performed on all cDNA. Turning to the authors' computational methods: Normalization of each sample was performed by random selection of 1 million high-quality reads, each carrying a distinct molecular identifier. Reads with shared molecular identifiers were discarded instead of being binned into consensus sequences. MiTCR, with a Q25 quality threshold and the strictest error-elimination algorithm, was used for CDR3 identification, clonotype clustering and error correction. A nonparametric unseen species model with Euler transformation was used to estimate a lower bound on total TCR beta diversity. The public reads were quality trimmed at Q25 with fastp and then assembled into clones with MiXCR by TCRdb, keeping productive beta chains. Each record represents a unique CDR3 protein, reported with the most common genes and DNA among its rows. TCRdb, not the authors, supplied the V and J calls. The sample table shows approximately 800,000 distinct CDR3 sequences, and around 24% are seen once. The ten top clones hold over 2.5% of the sample.

Only a few counts were recorded for this clonotype. Its antigen is not yet known. Per-nucleotide qualities are absent, and no much larger clonotype sits a single base away. These data were likewise used in another study, on T cells of mothers and their children. Taken from the second paper: Donors were nine systemically healthy Caucasian individuals: three mothers and their six children. cDNA synthesis used all of the extracted RNA, with 1.5 ug of RNA in each 15 ul reaction. In the second PCR, sample barcodes and 2-4 random nucleotides were introduced via the M1S primer. More than 9 million TCR beta CDR3 reads were obtained from each mother, and millions of reads were obtained from each child. TCR recombination output is similarly shaped by thymic selection in related and unrelated pairs, with a minor effect exerted by inherited differences. Normalized repertoire overlap was always slightly but never significantly higher in related than unrelated mother-child pairs. Persistent microchimeric T cell clones were not detected, at a sensitivity of 95 to 100 clones per million clonotypes. In the study, deep NGS was used to compare the TCR beta repertoires of mothers and children, and features distinguishing related mother-child pairs from unrelated individuals were sought. The mean age was around 40 +/- 4 years for the mothers and about 10 +/- 4 years for the children. After adapter ligation with NEBNext reagents, the libraries were sequenced on Illumina HiSeq 2000 with 100+100 nt paired-end reads. Mother and child libraries were prepared a month apart and sequenced in separate runs to prevent cross-contamination. For each donor, somewhere between roughly 450,000 and 2,100,000 distinct TCR beta clonotypes were identified. Naive TCR beta clonotypes were estimated from low-frequency clonotypes matched to each donor's FACS-determined naive share, without sorting.

Sequencing was done on a sample of blood. The rearrangement combines TRBV5-1 with TRBJ2-7, with TRBD1 matching 8 junction bases. This clonotype was sampled from a boy between 10 and 17 years old in good health. CDR3 loop: CASKDRDDEQYF. The nucleotide sequence reads TGCGCCAGCAAGGACAGGGACGACGAGCAGTACTTC.